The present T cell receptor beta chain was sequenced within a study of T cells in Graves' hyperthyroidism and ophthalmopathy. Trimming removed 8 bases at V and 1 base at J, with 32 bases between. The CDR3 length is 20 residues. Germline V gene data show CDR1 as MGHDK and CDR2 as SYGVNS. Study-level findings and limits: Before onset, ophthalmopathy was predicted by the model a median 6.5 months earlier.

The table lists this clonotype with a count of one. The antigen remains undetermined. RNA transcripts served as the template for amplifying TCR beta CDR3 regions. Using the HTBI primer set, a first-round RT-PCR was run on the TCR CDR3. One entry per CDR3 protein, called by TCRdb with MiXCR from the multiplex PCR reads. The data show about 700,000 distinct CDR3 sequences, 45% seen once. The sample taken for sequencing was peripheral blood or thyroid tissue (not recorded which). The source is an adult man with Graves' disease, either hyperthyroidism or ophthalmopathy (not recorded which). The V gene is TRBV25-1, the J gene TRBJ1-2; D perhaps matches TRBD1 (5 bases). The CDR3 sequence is CASSLIRGEVLLEDNYGYTF. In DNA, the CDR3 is TGTGCCAGCTCACTAATCCGGGGCGAGGTACTATTGGAGGATAACTATGGCTACACCTTC.